Listed here are 24 T cell receptor beta chains from one sample, sequenced in a study of cytomegalovirus exposure and HLA in healthy donors. PCR employed 60 Vbeta and 13 Jbeta primers. The repertoire was sequenced with immunoSEQ multiplex PCR; TCRdb's copy has only in-frame clones and lacks some. The sample lists about 140,000 clones; about 74% were seen once. Material: PBMCs. Receptors originate from a woman in her fifties or sixties in good health and CMV-seronegative.

The table lists this clone with a few counts. V usage is TRBV6-5 and J usage is TRBJ1-1, with a possible D match to TRBD1 (5 bases). Germline V CDR1 and CDR2: MNHEY, SVGAGI. V was shortened by 5 bases and J by 0 bases, with 10 bases between the two germline ends. The CDR3 totals 14 residues. This CDR3 is CASSQTEVNTEAFF. CDR3 bases: TGTGCCAGCAGTCAGACAGAAGTGAACACTGAAGCTTTCTTT.

For the CDR3, the DNA is TGTGCCAGCAGCCCCCTCTCTCGCGCGCTCCCCGGGGAGCTGTTTTTT. Its translation: CASSPLSRALPGELFF. This chain uses TRBV27 with TRBJ2-2, with D uncertain. Germline CDR1 MNHEY, CDR2 SMNVEV (reference sequence). The CDR3 totals 16 residues. V gave up 6 bases and J gave up 6 bases, with 20 bases separating them.

CDR3 sequence (DNA): TGTGCCAGCAGCTTAGGGGCCTTAAGGGGCAAAGATACGCAGTATTTT. Its protein is CASSLGALRGKDTQYF. The rearrangement joins TRBV7-9 to TRBJ2-3, with D possibly being TRBD1 (5 bases). Germline-derived CDR1 and CDR2 are SEHNR and FQNEAQ (reference sequence). The CDR3 runs to 16 residues. Trimming removed 1 base from V and 5 bases from J, with 16 bases in between.

V usage is TRBV5-1 and J usage is TRBJ2-5; TRBD2 aligns across 12 bases. Germline CDR1 and CDR2: SGHRS and YFSETQ. The CDR3 contains 15 residues. J was trimmed by 3 bases and V by 0 bases; bases with no gene match: 0. The chain's CDR3 is CASSLGLAGEETQYF. The CDR3 DNA sequence: TGCGCCAGCAGCTTGGGACTAGCGGGGGAAGAGACCCAGTACTTC.

This chain joins TRBV2 and TRBJ2-7, with TRBD1 matching over 8 bases. The J segment lost 9 bases and the V segment lost 6 bases, leaving 7 bases of the junction unmatched. The CDR3 totals 12 residues. CDR1 and CDR2 (germline): SNHLY, FYNNEI. The CDR3 sequence is CASRPDRGWQYF. As DNA, the CDR3 is TGTGCCAGCAGACCCGACAGGGGTTGGCAGTACTTC.

This clone was seen only once. The chain uses TRBV5-6 and TRBJ2-3; perhaps TRBD2 as D (5 bases). Germline values: CDR1 SGHDT, CDR2 YYEEEE. Trimming pared 2 bases from V and 4 bases from J, leaving 20 bases between. This CDR3 is built from 17 residues. CDR3 coding DNA: TGTGCCAGCAGCTTAGGAGGACTGAGCATGTGGGCAGATACGCAGTATTTT. It yields the protein CASSLGGLSMWADTQYF.

The chain recombines TRBV2 with TRBJ2-3; 8 bases are a match to TRBD1. Germline trimming cut 4 bases from V and 0 bases from J; bases unmatched to any gene: 15. Germline CDR1 SNHLY, CDR2 FYNNEI. The CDR3 consists of 19 residues. The CDR3 loop is CASSVPPDRGVTSTDTQYF. The CDR3 bases are TGTGCCAGCAGTGTCCCCCCTGACAGGGGAGTAACTAGCACAGATACGCAGTATTTT. Full variable domain (remainder filled in from reference TRBV2 and TRBJ2-3): EPEVTQTPSHQVTQMGQEVILRCVPISNHLYFYWYRQILGQKVEFLVSFYNNEISEKSEIFDDQFSVERPDGSNFTLKIRSTKLEDSAMYFCASSVPPDRGVTSTDTQYFGPGTRLTVL.

The rearrangement links TRBV7-9 to TRBJ1-5; D is unclear. This CDR3 comprises 14 residues. V lost 4 bases to trimming and J lost 5 bases, with 12 bases between them. The germline V gene has CDR1 SEHNR and CDR2 FQNEAQ (reference sequence). CDR3 bases: TGTGCCAGCAGCTCCGAGGTCGGTTATCAGCCCCAGCATTTT. Its translation is CASSSEVGYQPQHF. Full variable domain (remainder filled in from reference TRBV7-9 and TRBJ1-5): DTGVSQNPRHKITKRGQNVTFRCDPISEHNRLYWYRQTLGQGPEFLTYFQNEAQLEKSRLLSDRFSAERPKGSFSTLEIQRTEQGDSAMYLCASSSEVGYQPQHFGDGTRLSIL.

V is TRBV14 and J is TRBJ2-2, with D perhaps matching TRBD2 (6 bases). The CDR3 runs to 18 residues. Between the trimmed V and J ends, which lost 4 bases and 1 base, there was a span of 19 bases. The V gene's germline CDR1 is SGHDN and CDR2 FVKESK. CDR3: CASSLRRIAAWNTGELFF. The CDR3 coding sequence is TGTGCCAGCAGCCTGAGGAGGATAGCGGCTTGGAACACCGGGGAGCTGTTTTTT.

This sequence joins TRBV6-1 and TRBJ2-3; TRBD1 agrees at 8 bases. The CDR3 extends over 14 amino acids. Per germline, CDR1 MNHNS and CDR2 SASEGT. J was trimmed by 6 bases and V by 6 bases; bases with no gene match: 8. As DNA, the CDR3 is TGTGCCAGCAGGACGGACAGGGAGAGGGATACGCAGTATTTT. This encodes CASRTDRERDTQYF.

This chain connects TRBV5-1 to TRBJ1-3; D remains unclear. The V gene's germline CDR1 is SGHRS and CDR2 YFSETQ. This CDR3 has 16 residues. V was shortened by 3 bases and J by 0 bases, with 13 bases between the two germline ends. The CDR3 coding sequence is TGCGCCAGCAGCTCCAACCTACTGAGCTCTGGAAACACCATATATTTT. This sequence encodes CASSSNLLSSGNTIYF. Based on the CDR3 plus reference TRBV5-1 and TRBJ1-3, the full variable domain is KAGVTQTPRYLIKTRGQQVTLSCSPISGHRSVSWYQQTPGQGLQFLFEYFSETQRNKGNFPGRFSGRQFSNSRSEMNVSTLELGDSALYLCASSSNLLSSGNTIYFGEGSWLTVV.

The chain employs TRBV10-3 and TRBJ2-1; TRBD1 aligns across 11 bases. After removal of 6 bases from V and 6 bases from J, the junction contained 7 bases not matched to a gene. CDR3 length: 15 residues. Germline-derived CDR1 and CDR2 are ENHRY and SYGVKD. In DNA, the CDR3 is TGTGCCATCAGAGAGGACAGGGGGCGCGGCAATGAGCAGTTCTTC. It yields the protein CAIREDRGRGNEQFF.

The genes are TRBV6-1 and TRBJ2-1; TRBD1 is a possible D gene (5 bases). Germline V gene sequence: CDR1 MNHNS, CDR2 SASEGT. The V end was cut by 10 bases, the J end by 2 bases, with 15 bases between. CDR3 length: 14 amino acids. Written as DNA, the CDR3 is TGTGCCACCGCGAGACAGCTTCCCTACAATGAGCAGTTCTTC. Amino acid sequence: CATARQLPYNEQFF.

The V call is TRBV5-4, the J call TRBJ1-6, with a tentative D call TRBD1 (6 bases). This CDR3 has 16 amino acids. CDR1 is SGHNT and CDR2 is YYREEE in the germline V gene (reference sequence). V dropped 2 bases and J dropped 8 bases, with 17 bases sitting between them. The CDR3 is CASSFGTGSIHSPLHF. CDR3 nucleotides: TGTGCCAGCAGCTTTGGAACAGGGAGTATTCATTCACCCCTCCACTTT.

V is TRBV7-8 and J is TRBJ1-3; TRBD1 might be the D (5 bases). This CDR3 contains 16 residues. Germline CDR1 reads SGHVS; CDR2 reads FQNEAQ. Deletions cut 8 bases from V and 0 bases from J, with 17 bases between. In DNA, the CDR3 is TGTGCCAGCTTGAGGTCACAGGCCATCTCTGGAAACACCATATATTTT. Encoded protein: CASLRSQAISGNTIYF.

CDR3 amino acids: CASSEPTGASYEQYF. CDR3 nucleotides: TGTGCCAGCAGTGAGCCGACAGGGGCCTCCTACGAGCAGTACTTC. V is TRBV25-1 and J is TRBJ2-5; TRBD1 matches 8 bases. The assigned J gene may be wrong: the sequence end matches TRBJ2-7 better. The germline gives CDR1 MGHDK, CDR2 SYGVNS. This CDR3 has 15 amino acids.

The genes are TRBV19 and TRBJ1-4; 7 bases are a match to TRBD1. This CDR3 comprises 15 residues. Per the germline V gene, CDR1 is LNHDA and CDR2 is SQIVND (reference sequence). J gave up 7 bases and V 1 base, and 6 bases lay outside the gene matches. The CDR3 protein is CASSIGRQGGEKLFF. The CDR3 coding sequence is TGTGCCAGTAGTATAGGACGACAGGGTGGTGAAAAACTGTTTTTT.

The chain employs TRBV6-5 and TRBJ2-7; 15 bases line up with TRBD2. This CDR3 is built from 16 residues. CDR1 and CDR2 from the germline V gene are MNHEY and SVGAGI. Losses at the gene ends were 4 bases for V and 6 bases for J; bases not matched to a gene: 7. CDR3 residues: CASSFRTSGGASEQYF. The CDR3 bases are TGTGCCAGCAGTTTTCGGACTAGCGGGGGGGCAAGCGAGCAGTACTTC.

Details on this clone: Germline is not matched at one junction end, which may reflect a read error. The chain is built from TRBV2 and TRBJ1-4, with 8 bases lining up with TRBD1. CDR1 and CDR2 (germline): SNHLY, FYNNEI. The CDR3 runs to 13 residues. The CDR3 bases are TGTACCAGCAGACAGGGGACTAATGAAAAACTGTTTTTT. Amino acid sequence: CTSRQGTNEKLFF.

The gene calls are TRBV19 and TRBJ2-1; 10 bases line up with TRBD1. The V gene end was trimmed by 4 bases and the J gene end by 3 bases; junction bases not matched to a gene: 3. Germline V lookup: CDR1 LNHDA, CDR2 SQIVND (reference sequence). The CDR3 has 15 amino acids. The CDR3 is CASSTGQGRYNEQFF. Written as DNA, the CDR3 is TGTGCCAGTAGTACGGGACAGGGGCGCTACAATGAGCAGTTCTTC.

In its sample, this clone was seen a few times. The chain has TRBV5-4 and TRBJ1-2; D call uncertain. This CDR3 spans 14 amino acids. Trimming stripped 0 bases from V and 2 bases from J, with 8 bases between. The germline V gene has CDR1 SGHNT and CDR2 YYREEE (reference sequence). The chain's CDR3 is CASSLDRFNYGYTF. The CDR3 bases are TGTGCCAGCAGCTTGGACAGATTCAACTATGGCTACACCTTC.

The chain recombines TRBV4-2 with TRBJ2-2; 7 nucleotides align to TRBD1. CDR3 size: 16 residues. Germline trimming cut 1 base from V and 1 base from J; bases unmatched to any gene: 3. The germline V gene has CDR1 LGHNA and CDR2 YNFKEQ. CDR3 in DNA: TGTGCCAGCAGCCAAGTGGGGACAGAGAACACCGGGGAGCTGTTTTTT. Protein sequence: CASSQVGTENTGELFF.

This clone was recorded a few times. The chain joins TRBV4-2 to TRBJ1-4; 7 bases are shared with TRBD1. CDR1 is LGHNA, CDR2 YNFKEQ, per germline. The CDR3 consists of 16 residues. Trimming at V came to 2 bases and at J to 5 bases, leaving 8 bases not matched to a gene. The CDR3 region has the DNA TGTGCCAGCAGCCAAAAGTGGGACAGAAAAAATGAAAAACTGTTTTTT. It is translated as CASSQKWDRKNEKLFF.

This clone was recorded a few times. The chain recombines TRBV14 with TRBJ2-1; TRBD1 aligns across 9 bases. CDR1 is SGHDN and CDR2 is FVKESK in the germline V gene. Trimming removed 3 bases from V and 5 bases from J; junction bases left unmatched: 11. The CDR3 is 17 amino acids. The CDR3 coding sequence is TGTGCCAGCAGCCATAAACAGGGGGCAGTTAGCGACAATGAGCAGTTCTTC. This sequence encodes CASSHKQGAVSDNEQFF.